This T cell receptor beta chain was recorded in a study of human T cells and chemical hapten exposure. Study as a whole: Donors were sensitized with 2% DPC on the upper inner arm.

The time point here: pre-sensitization, week 0. Sample treatment: therapeutic diphenylcyclopropenone sensitization with weekly scalp DPC. Whole-study findings and limits: PT1 expanded TCR numbers tracked positively with patch test score.

This CDR3 has 16 residues. Germline-derived CDR1 and CDR2 are MNHNS and SASEGT. The junction had 8 bases not matched to a gene; V was cut back by 0 bases and J by 9 bases. This clonotype was recorded many times. Antigen specificity is unknown. MiXCR, run by TCRdb on the RACE reads, gives a single entry per CDR3 protein. This table has approximately 400,000 distinct CDR3 sequences, approximately 5.1% appearing once. The source is a woman between 50 and 59 years old with alopecia areata. Some clones in this sample may be carry-over from other donors' samples. The chain recombines TRBV6-1 with TRBJ2-1, with 10 bases that match TRBD1. The sequencing used whole blood, collected in connection with sensitization to the hapten diphenylcyclopropenone (DPC). The chain's CDR3 is CASSEAYDRGRSEQFF. As DNA, the CDR3 is TGTGCCAGCAGTGAAGCGTATGACAGGGGGCGAAGTGAGCAGTTCTTC.